Detailed here is one TCR beta chain. Per the authors' pipeline: For nucleated cells, counts were estimated from reference gene primer amplification. TCRdb's table, derived via immunoSEQ multiplex PCR, lists solely in-frame clones and lacks some. The V and J calls and clone size are taken from that table; D and trimming were inferred from the DNA. The top ten hold 2% to 3% of the sample, which has 200,000 to 250,000 clones, 85% seen once. This specimen comes from a study of blood T cell repertoires in COVID-19. Study at large: COVID-19 samples from acute and convalescent phases originated in the United States, Italy and Spain. PBMCs, B-cell-depleted T cells, or T cells were the source of the cDNA or gDNA that made up the material.

CDR1 and CDR2 from the germline V gene are LNHNV and YYDKDF (reference sequence). Deletions cut 0 bases from V and 2 bases from J, with 12 bases between. The CDR3 has 16 amino acids. Patients from Seattle were sampled longitudinally, starting during active infection. Material for sequencing was peripheral blood. The source is a woman aged 65 to 85 with COVID-19, enrolled during active disease. This chain links TRBV15 with TRBJ2-3, with a tentative D call TRBD2 (5 bases). The CDR3 nucleotides are TGTGCCACCAGCAGAGATCGTGGACTCTCCACAGATACGCAGTATTTT. Its translation is CATSRDRGLSTDTQYF.